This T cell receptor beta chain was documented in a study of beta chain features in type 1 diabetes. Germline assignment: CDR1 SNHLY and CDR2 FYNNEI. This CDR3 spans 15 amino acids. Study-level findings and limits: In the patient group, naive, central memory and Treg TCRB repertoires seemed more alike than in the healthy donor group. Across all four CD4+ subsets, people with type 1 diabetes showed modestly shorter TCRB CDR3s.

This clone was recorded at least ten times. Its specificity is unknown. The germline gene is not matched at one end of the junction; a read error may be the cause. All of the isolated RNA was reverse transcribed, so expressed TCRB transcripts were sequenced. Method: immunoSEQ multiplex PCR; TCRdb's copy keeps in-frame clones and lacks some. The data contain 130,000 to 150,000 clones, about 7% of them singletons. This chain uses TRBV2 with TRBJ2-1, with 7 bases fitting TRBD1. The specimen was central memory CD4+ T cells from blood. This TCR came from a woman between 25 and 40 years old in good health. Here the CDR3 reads CASREAEGAPMGQFF. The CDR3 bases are TGTGCCAGCAGAGAAGCCGAGGGGGCGCCAATGGGGCAGTTCTTC.